This TCR beta chain was obtained from a study of blood T cell repertoires in COVID-19 (dated by TCRdb to between 2020 and 2021). Some background on the complete study: Collaborator samples came from the United States, Italy and Spain and covered acute and convalescent phases of COVID-19. The samples were drawn from two sources: the first 160 participants of the ongoing ImmuneRACE study, and 1,254 subjects contributed by 6 global collaborators. Sample metadata almost always included a de-identified subject ID, COVID-19 status, age in years and sex. The repertoires were released in a freely available public database intended as a resource for research on the immune response to SARS-CoV-2. Subjects who had been exposed to COVID-19, were actively infected with it, or had recovered from it provided the deeply sampled blood TCRbeta repertoires that made up the dataset. The material from the prospective study consisted of cDNA or gDNA derived from T cells, B-cell-depleted T cells, or PBMCs. Where available, HLA class I and class II types were taken from metadata supplied by the sample provider and were not determined by assay-based typing.

The V end loses 0 bases and the J end loses 4 bases, and a stretch of 16 bases separates them. Via the germline V gene, CDR1 is MNHEY and CDR2 SVGAGI. From the cysteine up to the phenylalanine, the CDR3 has a length of 16 residues. Only the CDR3 part of the read is kept: 48 bases, read in frame from the first base. The investigation overall reported the following: Clinical and demographic metadata were provided uncurated, with the amount varying by source and participant.

TCRbeta CDR3 regions were amplified from genomic DNA using the immunoSEQ Assay, a bias-controlled multiplex PCR. On the authors' methods: Within the assay, amplification of reference gene primers was used to estimate how many nucleated cells each sample contained. To quantify the absolute abundance of each unique TCRbeta CDR3 rearrangement, sequence reads were collapsed and filtered. For each sample, productive Simpson clonality was calculated as the square root of Simpson's diversity index over productive rearrangements. TCRdb stores this immuneACCESS table with in-frame sequences only. Part of the clones is absent; in the studies checked, under half of the shortfall reflects unresolved V genes, and no reason is known for the rest. Clonal size and the V and J genes are those of that table, whereas D and trimming came from the DNA. Here the sample has roughly 100,000 clones; over 80% occur a single time. Just under 4% of the sample rests with the top ten.

Collaborating institutions collected whole blood in K2EDTA tubes following their own protocols. Collaborator samples were shipped for TCRbeta analysis as frozen whole blood, isolated PBMCs, or DNA extracted from either sample type. As regards this clone: The specificity of this receptor is unknown. One base away there is no much larger clone; base qualities are not given.

The sequenced sample was peripheral blood. The sequence was collected from a woman in her fifties or sixties in a cohort sampled during active COVID-19. Recombination connected TRBV6-5 to TRBJ2-7, with a tentative D gene TRBD1 over 6 matching bases. The DNA is TGTGCCAGCAGTTACTCGTTAACAGGGTGGGGTTACGAGCAGTACTTC. Translated, this gives CASSYSLTGWGYEQYF.